The clone carrying this T cell receptor (beta chain) was observed a single time. Source study methods: Amplification from reference gene primers served as the basis for estimated nucleated cell counts. Sequencing was performed with immunoSEQ multiplex PCR; in TCRdb, only in-frame clones are kept and a portion is missing. V and J calls and clone size are those listed in that table; D and trimming were worked out from the DNA. The sample shows 55,000 to 75,000 clones, around four fifths of them seen only once. This sample is part of a study of blood T cell repertoires in COVID-19. About the research overall: Samples of COVID-19 (acute and convalescent) were obtained from the United States, Italy and Spain. The cDNA or gDNA used as material had been derived from T cells, B-cell-depleted T cells, or PBMCs.

This CDR3 comprises 14 residues. V was pared by 5 bases and J by 3 bases, with 10 bases between. CDR1 is MDHEN and CDR2 is SYDVKM in the germline V gene. Specimen: peripheral blood. The genes are TRBV28 and TRBJ1-4, with D possibly matching TRBD1 (6 bases). The receptor's source is a human donor in a cohort sampled during active COVID-19. CDR3 loop: CASSETGSNEKLFF. DNA for the CDR3: TGTGCCAGCAGTGAGACAGGATCTAATGAAAAACTGTTTTTT.